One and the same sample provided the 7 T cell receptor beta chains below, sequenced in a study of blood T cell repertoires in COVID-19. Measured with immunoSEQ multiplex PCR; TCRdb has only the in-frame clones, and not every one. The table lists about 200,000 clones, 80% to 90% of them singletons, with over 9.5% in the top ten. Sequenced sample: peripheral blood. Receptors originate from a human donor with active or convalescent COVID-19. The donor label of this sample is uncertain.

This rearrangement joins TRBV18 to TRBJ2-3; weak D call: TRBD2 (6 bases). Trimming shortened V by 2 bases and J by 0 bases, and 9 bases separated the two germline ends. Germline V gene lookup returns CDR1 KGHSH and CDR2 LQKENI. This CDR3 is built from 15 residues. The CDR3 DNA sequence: TGTGCCAGCTCACCAGGCGGGACTAGCACAGATACGCAGTATTTT. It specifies CASSPGGTSTDTQYF.

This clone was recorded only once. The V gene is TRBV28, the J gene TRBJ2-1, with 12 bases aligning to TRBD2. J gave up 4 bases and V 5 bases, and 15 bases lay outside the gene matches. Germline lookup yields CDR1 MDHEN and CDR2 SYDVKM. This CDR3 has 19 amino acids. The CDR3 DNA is TGTGCCAGCAGTCCCTTCGTCAGTACTAGCGGGGGGACTTACAATGAGCAGTTCTTC. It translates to CASSPFVSTSGGTYNEQFF. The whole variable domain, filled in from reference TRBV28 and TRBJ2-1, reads DVKVTQSSRYLVKRTGEKVFLECVQDMDHENMFWYRQDPGLGLRLIYFSYDVKMKEKGDIPEGYSVSREKKERFSLILESASTNQTSMYLCASSPFVSTSGGTYNEQFFGPGTRLTVL.

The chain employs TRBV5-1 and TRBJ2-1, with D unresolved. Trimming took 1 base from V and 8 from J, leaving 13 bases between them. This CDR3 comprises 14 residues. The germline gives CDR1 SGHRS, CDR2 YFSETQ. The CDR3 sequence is CASSLTTHLDEQFF. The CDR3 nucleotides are TGCGCCAGCAGCTTGACTACCCACTTGGATGAGCAGTTCTTC.

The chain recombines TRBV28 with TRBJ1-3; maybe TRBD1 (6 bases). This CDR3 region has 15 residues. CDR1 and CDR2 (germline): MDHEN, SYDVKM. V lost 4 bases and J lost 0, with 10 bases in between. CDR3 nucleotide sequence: TGTGCCAGCAGTTCGGGGGGCCGCTCTGGAAACACCATATATTTT. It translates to CASSSGGRSGNTIYF.

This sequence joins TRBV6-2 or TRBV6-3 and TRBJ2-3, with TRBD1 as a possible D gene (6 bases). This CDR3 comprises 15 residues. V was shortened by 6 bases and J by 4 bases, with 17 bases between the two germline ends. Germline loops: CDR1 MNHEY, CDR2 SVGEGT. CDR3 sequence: CASSSGTRDSDTQYF. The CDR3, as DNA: TGTGCCAGCAGCTCCGGGACAAGGGATTCAGATACGCAGTATTTT.

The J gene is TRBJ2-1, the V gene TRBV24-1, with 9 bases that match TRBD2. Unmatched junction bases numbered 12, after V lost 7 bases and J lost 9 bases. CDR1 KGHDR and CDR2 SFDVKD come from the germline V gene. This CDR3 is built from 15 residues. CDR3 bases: TGTGCCACCAGCGTTATGATAGGCGGGAGGGGTGAGCAGTTCTTC. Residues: CATSVMIGGRGEQFF.

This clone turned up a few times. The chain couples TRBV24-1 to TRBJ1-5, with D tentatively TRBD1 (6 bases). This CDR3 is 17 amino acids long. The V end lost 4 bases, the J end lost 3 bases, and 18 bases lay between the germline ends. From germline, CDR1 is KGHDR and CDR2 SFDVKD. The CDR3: CATSDAGARGYNQPQHF. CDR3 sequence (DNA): TGTGCCACCAGTGACGCAGGGGCCAGAGGGTACAATCAGCCCCAGCATTTT.